The rows below give T cell receptor beta chains drawn from one sample of a study of blood T cell repertoires in COVID-19. Some clones are missing from TCRdb's copy, which holds only in-frame ones; the method was immunoSEQ multiplex PCR. Among about 130,000 clones listed, over 75% were seen once. Sequenced input: peripheral blood. The receptors shown here come from an elderly man with active or convalescent COVID-19. Both conserved end residues are trimmed from each CDR3. Clone size is shown for a subset of rows, as once, few, many or a class of expanded clone.

>TRBV4-1|TRBJ2-7|-
ASSPETRESYEQY
>TRBV7-6|TRBJ2-7|-
ASSLAHSGYEQY
>TRBV27|TRBJ2-3|-
ASSQGLAGTDTQY
>TRBV2|TRBJ2-3|-
ASTILRGSTDTQY
>TRBV5-1|TRBJ2-7|once
ASTAGGLAGVYEQY
>TRBV28|TRBJ1-5|-
ASSLSGSRNQPQH
>TRBV10-3|TRBJ2-3|-
AISSGRASTDTQY
>TRBV6-4|TRBJ2-1|-
ASSVLAGGLYEQF
>TRBV27|TRBJ2-2|few
ASSPGGGGFGELF
>TRBV7-8|TRBJ2-3|-
ASSPRDRGTDTQY
>TRBV3-1/TRBV3-2|TRBJ2-1|once
ASSQKDLRVPQSSYNEQF
>TRBV11-2|TRBJ1-3|medium-sized
ASSLAGFRRAAGNTIY
>TRBV15|TRBJ2-3|-
ATSRLRLADTDTQY
>TRBV4-2|TRBJ2-1|-
ASSQAGGLYNEQF
>TRBV7-3|TRBJ2-1|-
ASSSGGSSYNEQF
>TRBV7-9|TRBJ1-2|-
ATNGPGGIGYT
>TRBV7-8|TRBJ2-1|-
ASSPWTGDSYNEQF
>TRBV6-5|TRBJ2-1|once
ASRKGGIDEQF
>TRBV3-1/TRBV3-2|TRBJ2-7|-
ASSQVRRLAGGYEQY
>TRBV11-2|TRBJ2-2|once
ASRVVVPGELF
>TRBV18|TRBJ1-5|-
ASSPGIHRDNQPQH
>TRBV19|TRBJ2-2|-
ASSMPHGAINTGELF
>TRBV19|TRBJ2-5|-
ASSRDKQETQY
>TRBV20-1|TRBJ1-1|-
SASRGRDTEAF
>TRBV5-6|TRBJ2-1|once
ASRRASGRYNEQF
>TRBV21-1|TRBJ2-5|-
ASSKRGPGRASGEETQY
>TRBV7-6|TRBJ2-1|-
ASSSLSGSSYNEQF
>TRBV28|TRBJ2-7|-
ASTLSGGGIYEQY
>TRBV6-5|TRBJ2-1|-
ASSYRDRGFNEQF
>TRBV2|TRBJ2-7|-
ASKAGAYEQY
>TRBV7-3|TRBJ1-1|-
ASSPDRLTEAF
>TRBV10-2|TRBJ1-2|-
ASSVRDRGFDGYT
>TRBV29-1|TRBJ2-1|-
SVGPGGNEQF
>TRBV11-2|TRBJ2-5|-
ASSFVLQETQY
>TRBV18|TRBJ1-2|-
ASSPEGDYYGYT